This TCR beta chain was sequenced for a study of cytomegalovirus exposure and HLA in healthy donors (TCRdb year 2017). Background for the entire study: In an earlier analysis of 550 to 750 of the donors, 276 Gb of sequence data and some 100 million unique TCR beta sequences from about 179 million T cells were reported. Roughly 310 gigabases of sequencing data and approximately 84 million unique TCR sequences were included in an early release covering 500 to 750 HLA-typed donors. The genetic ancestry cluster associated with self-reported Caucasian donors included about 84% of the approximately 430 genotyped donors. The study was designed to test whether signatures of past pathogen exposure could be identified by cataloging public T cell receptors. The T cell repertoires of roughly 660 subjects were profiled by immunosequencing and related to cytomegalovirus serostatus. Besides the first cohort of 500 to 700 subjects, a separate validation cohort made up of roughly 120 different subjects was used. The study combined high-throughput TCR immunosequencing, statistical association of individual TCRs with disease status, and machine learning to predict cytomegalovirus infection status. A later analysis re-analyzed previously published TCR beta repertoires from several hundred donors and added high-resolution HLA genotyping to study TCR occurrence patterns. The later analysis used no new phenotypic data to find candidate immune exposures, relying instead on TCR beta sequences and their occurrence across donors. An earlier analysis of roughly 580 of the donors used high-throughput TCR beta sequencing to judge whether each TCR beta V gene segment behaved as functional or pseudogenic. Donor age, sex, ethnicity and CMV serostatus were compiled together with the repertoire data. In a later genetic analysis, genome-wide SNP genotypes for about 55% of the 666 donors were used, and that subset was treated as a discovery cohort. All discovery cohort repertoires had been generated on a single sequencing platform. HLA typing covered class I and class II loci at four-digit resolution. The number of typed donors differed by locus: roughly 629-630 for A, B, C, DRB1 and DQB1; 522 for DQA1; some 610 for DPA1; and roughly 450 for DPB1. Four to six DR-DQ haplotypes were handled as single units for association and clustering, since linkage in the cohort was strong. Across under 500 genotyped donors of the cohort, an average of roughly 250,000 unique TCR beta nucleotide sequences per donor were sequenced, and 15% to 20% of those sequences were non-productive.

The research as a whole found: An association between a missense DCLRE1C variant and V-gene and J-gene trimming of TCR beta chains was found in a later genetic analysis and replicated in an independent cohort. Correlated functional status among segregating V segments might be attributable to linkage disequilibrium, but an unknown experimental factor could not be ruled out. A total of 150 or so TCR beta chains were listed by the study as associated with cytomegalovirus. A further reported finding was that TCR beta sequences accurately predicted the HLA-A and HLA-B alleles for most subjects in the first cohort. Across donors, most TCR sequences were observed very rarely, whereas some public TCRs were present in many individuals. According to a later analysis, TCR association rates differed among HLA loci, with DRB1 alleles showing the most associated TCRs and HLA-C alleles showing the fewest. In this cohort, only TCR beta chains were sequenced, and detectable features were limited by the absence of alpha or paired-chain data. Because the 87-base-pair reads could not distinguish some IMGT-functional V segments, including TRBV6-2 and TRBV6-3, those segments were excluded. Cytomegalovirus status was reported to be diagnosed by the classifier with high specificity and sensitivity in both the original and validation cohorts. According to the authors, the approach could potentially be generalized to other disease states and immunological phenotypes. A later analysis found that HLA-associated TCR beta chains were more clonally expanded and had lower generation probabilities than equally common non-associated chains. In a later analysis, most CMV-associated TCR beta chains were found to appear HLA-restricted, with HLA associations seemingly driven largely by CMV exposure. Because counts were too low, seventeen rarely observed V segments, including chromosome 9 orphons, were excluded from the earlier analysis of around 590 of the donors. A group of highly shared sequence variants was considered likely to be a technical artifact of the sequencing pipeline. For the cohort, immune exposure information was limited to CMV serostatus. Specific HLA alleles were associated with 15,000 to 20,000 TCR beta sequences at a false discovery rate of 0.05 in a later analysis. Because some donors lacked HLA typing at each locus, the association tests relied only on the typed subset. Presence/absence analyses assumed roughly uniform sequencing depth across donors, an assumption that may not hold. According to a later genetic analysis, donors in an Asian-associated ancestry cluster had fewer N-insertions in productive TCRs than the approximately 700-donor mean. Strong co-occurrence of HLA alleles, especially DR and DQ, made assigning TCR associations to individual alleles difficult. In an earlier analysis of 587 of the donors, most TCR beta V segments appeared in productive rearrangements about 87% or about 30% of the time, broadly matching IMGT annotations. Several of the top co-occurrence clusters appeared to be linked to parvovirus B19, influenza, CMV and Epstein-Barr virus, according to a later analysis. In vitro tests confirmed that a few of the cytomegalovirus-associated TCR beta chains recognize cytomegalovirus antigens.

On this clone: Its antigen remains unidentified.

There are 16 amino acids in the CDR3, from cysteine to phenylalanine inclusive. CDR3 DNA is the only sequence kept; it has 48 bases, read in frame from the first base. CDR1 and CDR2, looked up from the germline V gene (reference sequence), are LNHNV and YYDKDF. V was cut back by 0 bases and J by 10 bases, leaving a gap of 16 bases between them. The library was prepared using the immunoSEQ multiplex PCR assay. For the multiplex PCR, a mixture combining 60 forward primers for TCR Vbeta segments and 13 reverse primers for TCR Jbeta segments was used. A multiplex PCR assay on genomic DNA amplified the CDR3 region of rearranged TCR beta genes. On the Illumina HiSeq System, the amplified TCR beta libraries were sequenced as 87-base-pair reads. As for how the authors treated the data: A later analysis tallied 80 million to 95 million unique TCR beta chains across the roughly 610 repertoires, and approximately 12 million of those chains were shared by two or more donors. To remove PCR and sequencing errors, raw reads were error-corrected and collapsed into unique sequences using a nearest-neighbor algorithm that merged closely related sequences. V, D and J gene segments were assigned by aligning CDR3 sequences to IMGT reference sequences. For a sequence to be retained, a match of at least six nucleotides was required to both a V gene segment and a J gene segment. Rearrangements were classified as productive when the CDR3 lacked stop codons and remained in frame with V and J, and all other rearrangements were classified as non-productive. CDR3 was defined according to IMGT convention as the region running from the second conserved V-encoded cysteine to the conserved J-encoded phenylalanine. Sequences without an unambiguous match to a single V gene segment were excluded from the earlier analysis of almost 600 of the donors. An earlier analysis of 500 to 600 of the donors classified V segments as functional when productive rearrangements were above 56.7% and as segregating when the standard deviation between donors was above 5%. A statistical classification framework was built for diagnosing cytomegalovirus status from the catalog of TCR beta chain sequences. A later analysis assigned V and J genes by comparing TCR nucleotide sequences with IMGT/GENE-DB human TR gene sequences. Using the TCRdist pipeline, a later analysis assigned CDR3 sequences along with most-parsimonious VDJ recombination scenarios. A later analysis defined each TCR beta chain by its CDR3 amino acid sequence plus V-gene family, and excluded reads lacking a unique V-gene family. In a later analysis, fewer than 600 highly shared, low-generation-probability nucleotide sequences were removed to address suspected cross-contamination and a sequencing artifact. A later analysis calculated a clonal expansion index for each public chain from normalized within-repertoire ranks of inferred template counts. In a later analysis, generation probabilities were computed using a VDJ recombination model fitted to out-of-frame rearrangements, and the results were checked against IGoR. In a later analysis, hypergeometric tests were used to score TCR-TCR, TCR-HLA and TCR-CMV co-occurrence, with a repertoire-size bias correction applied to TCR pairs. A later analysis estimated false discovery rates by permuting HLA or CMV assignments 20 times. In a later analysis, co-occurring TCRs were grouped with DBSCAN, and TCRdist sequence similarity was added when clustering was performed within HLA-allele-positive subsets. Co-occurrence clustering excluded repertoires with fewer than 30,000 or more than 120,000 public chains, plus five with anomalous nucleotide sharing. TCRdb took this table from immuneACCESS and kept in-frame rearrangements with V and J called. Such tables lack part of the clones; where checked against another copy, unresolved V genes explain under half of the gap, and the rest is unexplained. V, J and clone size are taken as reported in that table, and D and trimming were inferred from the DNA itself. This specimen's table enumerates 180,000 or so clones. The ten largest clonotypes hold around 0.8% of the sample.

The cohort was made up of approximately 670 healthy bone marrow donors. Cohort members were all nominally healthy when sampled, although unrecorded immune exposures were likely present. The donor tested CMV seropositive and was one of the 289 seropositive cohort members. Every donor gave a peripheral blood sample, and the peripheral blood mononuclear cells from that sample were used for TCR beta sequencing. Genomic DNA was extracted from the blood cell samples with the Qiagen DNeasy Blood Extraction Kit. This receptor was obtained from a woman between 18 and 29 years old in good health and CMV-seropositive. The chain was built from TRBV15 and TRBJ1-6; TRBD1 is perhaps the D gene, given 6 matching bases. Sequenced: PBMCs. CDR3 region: CATSREDSLFWSPLHF. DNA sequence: TGTGCCACCAGCAGAGAGGACAGCCTATTTTGGTCACCCCTCCACTTT. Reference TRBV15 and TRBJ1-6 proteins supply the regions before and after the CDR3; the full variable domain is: DAMVIQNPRYQVTQFGKPVTLSCSQTLNHNVMYWYQQKSSQAPKLLFHYYDKDFNNEADTPDNFQSRRPNTSFCFLDIRSPGLGDTAMYLCATSREDSLFWSPLHFGNGTRLTVT.